The entry below gives a single T cell receptor beta chain sequence along with its context. Its antigen remains unidentified. No base quality information exists; no much larger clone differs at one position. The CDR3 runs 13 residues from the cysteine to the phenylalanine. The entry retains the CDR3 DNA only, 39 bases that are in frame from base 1. V and J lose 6 bases and 1 base, and a span of 9 bases separates them. CDR1 and CDR2 are drawn from the germline V gene: KGHSH, LQKENI. This record comes from a study of blood T cell repertoires in COVID-19 (dated by TCRdb to 2018 to 2021). Study-wide context: Samples from collaborators originated in the United States, Italy and Spain and spanned both the acute and convalescent phases of COVID-19. The material from the prospective study consisted of cDNA or gDNA derived from T cells, B-cell-depleted T cells, or PBMCs. The dataset comprised deeply sampled blood TCRbeta repertoires from subjects exposed to, actively infected with, or recovered from COVID-19. The repertoires were released in a freely available public database intended as a resource for research on the immune response to SARS-CoV-2. The samples were drawn from two sources: the first 160 participants of the ongoing ImmuneRACE study, and approximately 1,300 subjects contributed by 6 global collaborators. The sample metadata nearly always contained a de-identified subject ID, COVID-19 status, age in years and sex. HLA class I and class II types, where available, came from metadata supplied by the sample provider rather than from assay-based typing. General conclusions and limits of the study: How much clinical and demographic metadata was included differed by source and by participant, and the metadata was provided uncurated.

Collaborating institutions collected whole blood in K2EDTA tubes following their own protocols. For TCRbeta analysis, collaborators shipped samples as frozen whole blood, isolated PBMCs, or DNA extracted from either of those sample types. TCRbeta CDR3 regions were amplified from genomic DNA by means of the immunoSEQ Assay, a bias-controlled multiplex PCR. Processing in the source paper ran as follows. The number of nucleated cells in each sample was estimated from the amplification of reference gene primers within the assay. To quantify the absolute abundance of each unique TCRbeta CDR3 rearrangement, sequence reads were collapsed and filtered. Productive Simpson clonality was computed per sample as the square root of Simpson's diversity index over productive rearrangements. TCRdb mirrors the immuneACCESS table, restricted to in-frame sequences. Some clones are absent from its copies; in checked studies, under half trace to an unresolved V gene, and the reason for the others is unknown. V, J and clone size are those of that table, while D and trimming were read from the DNA. The sample contains 100,000 to 120,000 clones, approximately 85% of them found a single time. Of the sample, approximately 16% is held by the ten largest clones.

This sequence originates from a woman between 55 and 75 years old with acute or convalescent COVID-19. The V and J segments used are TRBV18 and TRBJ1-2; a tentative D call is TRBD1 (6 bases match). Sequencing was carried out using peripheral blood. The nucleotide sequence reads as follows: TGTGCCAGCTCCCCGGACAGTAACTATGGCTACACCTTC. This sequence encodes CASSPDSNYGYTF.